What follows describes a single TCR beta chain. Its specificity is not known. This entry belongs to a study of T cells in Graves' hyperthyroidism and ophthalmopathy. Study-wide context: Before treatment of any kind, peripheral blood was taken at initial diagnosis. Study-level findings and limits: Researchers report that a 13 V-J model separated ophthalmopathy from stable hyperthyroidism.

Amplification of TCR beta CDR3 regions used RNA as the template. Using the HTBI primer set, a first-round RT-PCR was run on the TCR CDR3. TCRdb re-called the multiplex PCR reads with MiXCR, one entry per CDR3 protein. The sample comprises about 560,000 distinct CDR3 sequences, approximately 16% of which are singletons, and 15% to 20% rests with the top ten. The patients, who ranged from 18 to 65 in age, presented with newly diagnosed hyperthyroidism lasting under 2 months. In germline, CDR1 is SGHVS, CDR2 FQNEAQ. The CDR3 totals 14 residues. The germline V and J ends were trimmed by 5 bases and 4 bases, with 15 bases remaining between them.

Sequenced: blood. This sequence originates from a woman aged 18-35 years with Graves' hyperthyroidism. The V call is TRBV7-8, the J call TRBJ2-7, with D unclear. CDR3 in amino acids: CASSLPTLEYEQYF. The CDR3 coding sequence is TGTGCCAGCAGCCTACCGACGCTAGAGTACGAGCAGTACTTC.